The 16 T cell receptor beta chains given below trace back to one sample, sequenced in a study of blood T cells in healthy people across ages. A sample-barcoded 5' primer and a J-beta primer mix were used in a second PCR of roughly 7 to 12 cycles. From the 5' RACE reads, TCRdb called clonotypes with MiXCR, one entry per CDR3 protein. Here the sample spans fewer than 2 million distinct CDR3 sequences, roughly two fifths being singletons. The specimen was blood. These receptors were collected from a human donor in good health.

This clonotype has more than one count but fewer than ten. This chain links TRBV20-1 with TRBJ1-5, with D possibly matching TRBD1 (5 bases). This CDR3 comprises 17 residues. CDR1 and CDR2 (germline): DFQATT, SNEGSKA (reference sequence). V lost 4 bases, J lost 0 bases, and 19 bases lay in between. The CDR3 nucleotides read TGCAGTGCTACTTGGGGACTGCGGACTTCTAGCAATCAGCCCCAGCATTTT. Protein product: CSATWGLRTSSNQPQHF.

A word on this clonotype: This may be a read error, as it is one base from a much larger clone. The V gene is TRBV29-1, the J gene TRBJ2-1; D gene uncertain. Germline V lookup: CDR1 SQVTM, CDR2 ANQGSEA. This CDR3 contains 9 residues. V dropped 7 bases and J dropped 5 bases, with 3 bases sitting between them. The CDR3 DNA follows: TGCAGCGCTAACAATGAGCAGTTCTTC. It yields the protein CSANNEQFF.

Regarding this clonotype: A much bigger clone sits one base away, suggesting this may be a read error. The J gene is TRBJ2-5, the V gene TRBV4-2, with D perhaps being TRBD1 or TRBD2 (5 bases each). The CDR3 is 12 amino acids. CDR1 LGHNA and CDR2 YNFKEQ come from the germline V gene. CDR3 sequence (DNA): TGTGCCAGCAGCGTAGAAGGGGAGACCCAGCACTTC. Protein: CASSVEGETQHF.

The chain's CDR3 is CASSQDPSASGGVQFF. Here the CDR3 DNA reads TGCGCCAGCAGCCAAGATCCGTCGGCTAGTGGGGGTGTGCAGTTCTTC. The V call is TRBV4-3, the J call TRBJ2-1; D may correspond to TRBD1 or TRBD2 (5 bases each). Germline V CDR1 and CDR2: LGHNA, YSLEER. V was cut by 0 bases and J by 12 bases, with 21 bases left in between. The CDR3 totals 16 residues.

Only a few counts were recorded for this clonotype. The chain is built from TRBV9 and TRBJ1-2; D gene uncertain. Deletions cut 4 bases from V and 5 bases from J, with 15 bases between. The length of the CDR3 is 14 residues. In germline, CDR1 is SGDLS, CDR2 YYNGEE. CDR3 sequence (DNA): TGTGCCAGCAGCCCGACCCCCGACGAGTATGGCTACACCTTC. Protein: CASSPTPDEYGYTF.

V usage is TRBV28 and J usage is TRBJ2-7; no clear D. V was shortened by 6 bases and J by 2 bases, with 11 bases between the two germline ends. Germline assignment: CDR1 MDHEN and CDR2 SYDVKM. This CDR3 is built from 13 residues. The CDR3 region has the DNA TGTGCCAGCAGCTCCCCCAGACCCTACGAGCAGTACTTC. Translation gives CASSSPRPYEQYF.

This rearrangement joins TRBV6-6 to TRBJ1-2, with D maybe TRBD1 (6 bases). V lost 0 bases to trimming and J lost 2 bases, with 16 bases between them. Germline CDR1 reads MNHNY; CDR2 reads SVGAGI (reference sequence). This CDR3 contains 17 residues. The CDR3 bases are TGTGCCAGCAGTTACTCGTGGGCGGGGGGCGCCAACTATGGCTACACCTTC. Its protein product is CASSYSWAGGANYGYTF.

CDR3 DNA sequence: TGTGCCAGTAGAGATGGGGGACTCTACAATGAGCAGTTCTTC. Translated: CASRDGGLYNEQFF. The J gene is TRBJ2-1, the V gene TRBV6-2 or TRBV6-3; maybe TRBD2 (6 bases). The CDR3 is 14 residues long. The germline gives CDR1 MNHEY, CDR2 SVGEGT. V was shortened by 9 bases and J by 3 bases, with 15 bases between the two germline ends.

The chain joins TRBV7-2 to TRBJ2-1, with D unclear. With 3 bases removed from V and 2 bases from J, the gap between germline ends came to 11 bases. The CDR3 has 15 residues. Germline CDR1 and CDR2: SGHTA and FQGNSA. The CDR3 nucleotides are TGTGCCAGCAGCTTCAATCCAGGACCCTACAATGAGCAGTTCTTC. This sequence encodes CASSFNPGPYNEQFF.

The chain combines TRBV9 with TRBJ2-5; the D call may be TRBD1 or TRBD2 (5 bases each). The J call is uncertain, as TRBJ2-7 better fits the DNA end. This CDR3 region has 15 residues. Germline assignment: CDR1 SGDLS and CDR2 YYNGEE. The CDR3 DNA reads as TGTGCCAGCAGCGTAGATGTAGTGGGGGTTTACGAGCAGTACTTC. This encodes CASSVDVVGVYEQYF.

The chain joins TRBV29-1 to TRBJ1-2; tentatively, D is TRBD1 (5 bases). The V end lost 4 bases, the J end lost 8 bases, and 11 bases lay between the germline ends. The CDR3 runs 11 residues. The germline V gene has CDR1 SQVTM and CDR2 ANQGSEA. The CDR3 loop is CSVVRELGYTF. Written as DNA, the CDR3 is TGCAGCGTTGTCAGGGAACTCGGCTACACCTTC.

The genes are TRBV4-1 and TRBJ1-6; D is unresolved. The CDR3 has 15 residues. The germline V gene encodes CDR1 MGHRA and CDR2 YSYEKL. Trimming stripped 1 base from V and 7 bases from J, with 11 bases between. CDR3 DNA sequence: TGCGCCAGCAGCCAAGTGCTTCAGTGGAATTCACCCCTCCACTTT. Amino acid sequence: CASSQVLQWNSPLHF.

The chain joins TRBV20-1 to TRBJ2-7; 7 nucleotides line up with TRBD1. Trimming at V came to 6 bases and at J to 2 bases, leaving 7 bases not matched to a gene. The germline V gene has CDR1 DFQATT and CDR2 SNEGSKA (reference sequence). The CDR3 consists of 13 residues. The CDR3 coding sequence is TGCAGTGCCAAAAGGCAGGGGGCCTACGAGCAGTACTTC. Its protein is CSAKRQGAYEQYF.

This clonotype has a handful of counts. CDR3 sequence reads: CASCLGTQNQPQHF. In DNA, the CDR3 is TGTGCCAGCTGCCTCGGGACACAGAATCAGCCCCAGCATTTT. The V and J genes are TRBV6-2 or TRBV6-3 and TRBJ1-5; possibly TRBD1 for D (6 bases). Deletions cut 8 bases from V and 4 bases from J, with 15 bases between. CDR3 length equals 14 residues. Germline CDR1 is MNHEY and CDR2 is SVGEGT.

The sample holds a few counts of this clonotype. The genes are TRBV29-1 and TRBJ2-7; D is perhaps TRBD1 (6 bases). Per germline, CDR1 SQVTM and CDR2 ANQGSEA. Trimming took off 6 bases at V and 5 bases at J, with 17 bases between the two ends. The CDR3 consists of 13 residues. CDR3 loop: CSVGYLDRHEQYF. The CDR3 DNA follows: TGCAGCGTGGGTTACCTGGACAGACACGAGCAGTACTTC.

This clonotype occurred a few times. One junction end disagrees with the germline gene, perhaps due to a read error. The CDR3 here is CAISSGTSGGATDAQYF. DNA for the CDR3: TGTGCCATTTCCTCCGGGACTAGCGGGGGGGCAACAGATGCGCAGTATTTT. V usage is TRBV10-3 and J usage is TRBJ2-3; TRBD2 aligns across 16 bases. CDR3 length equals 17 residues. Germline CDR1 ENHRY, CDR2 SYGVKD.